This entry is about one TCR beta chain. Its antigen remains unidentified. TCRdb re-called the 5' RACE reads with MiXCR, one entry per CDR3 protein. The sample shows about 220,000 distinct CDR3 sequences, approximately 16% of them seen only once. The data stem from a study of CD8 T cells in ankylosing spondylitis. Study-level points and caveats: One TCR beta motif, made up of seven to nine highly homologous variants, appeared characteristic of ankylosing spondylitis blood.

CDR3 length equals 14 residues. Trimming took 6 bases from V and 2 from J; bases not matched to a gene: 3. Germline lookup yields CDR1 MNHEY and CDR2 SMNVEV (reference sequence). The clonotype originates from a male donor with ankylosing spondylitis. The sample was blood, either unsorted or a sorted T cell fraction (not recorded which). V and J are TRBV27 and TRBJ2-3; 9 bases fit TRBD2. CDR3: CASRGLAYTDTQYF. The CDR3 DNA reads TGTGCCAGCAGGGGACTAGCTTACACAGATACGCAGTATTTT.